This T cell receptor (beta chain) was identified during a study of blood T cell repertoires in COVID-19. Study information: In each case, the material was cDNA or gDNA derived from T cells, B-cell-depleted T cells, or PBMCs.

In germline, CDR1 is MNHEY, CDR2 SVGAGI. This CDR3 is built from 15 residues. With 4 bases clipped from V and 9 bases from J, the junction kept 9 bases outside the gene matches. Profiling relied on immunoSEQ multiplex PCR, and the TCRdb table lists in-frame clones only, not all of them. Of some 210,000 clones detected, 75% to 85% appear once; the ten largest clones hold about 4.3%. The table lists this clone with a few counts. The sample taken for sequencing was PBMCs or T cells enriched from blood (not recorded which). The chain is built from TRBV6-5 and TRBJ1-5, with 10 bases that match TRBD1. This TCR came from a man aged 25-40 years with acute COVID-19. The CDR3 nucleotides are TGTGCCAGCAGTTCCGGACAGGGGGTAGTCACGCCCCAGCATTTT. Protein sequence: CASSSGQGVVTPQHF.